The entry below describes one TCR beta chain. A read error may produce the germline difference seen at one junction end. It was with a sample-barcoded 5' primer and a J-beta primer mix that a second PCR of roughly 7 to 11 cycles was run. MiXCR, run by TCRdb on the 5' RACE reads, gives a single entry per CDR3 protein. The table includes about 1.7 million distinct CDR3 sequences, roughly 27% detected once. This record comes from a study of blood T cells in healthy people across ages. CDR1 SQVTM and CDR2 ANQGSEA come from the germline V gene. This CDR3 region has 14 residues. Sequences were obtained from blood. The TCR sequence derives from a woman in her twenties or thirties in good health. This chain uses TRBV29-1 with TRBJ1-1, with D hard to call. Here the CDR3 reads CSAGNNNMNTEAFF. CDR3 coding DNA: TGCAGCGCTGGGAACAACAATATGAACACTGAAGCTTTTTTT.